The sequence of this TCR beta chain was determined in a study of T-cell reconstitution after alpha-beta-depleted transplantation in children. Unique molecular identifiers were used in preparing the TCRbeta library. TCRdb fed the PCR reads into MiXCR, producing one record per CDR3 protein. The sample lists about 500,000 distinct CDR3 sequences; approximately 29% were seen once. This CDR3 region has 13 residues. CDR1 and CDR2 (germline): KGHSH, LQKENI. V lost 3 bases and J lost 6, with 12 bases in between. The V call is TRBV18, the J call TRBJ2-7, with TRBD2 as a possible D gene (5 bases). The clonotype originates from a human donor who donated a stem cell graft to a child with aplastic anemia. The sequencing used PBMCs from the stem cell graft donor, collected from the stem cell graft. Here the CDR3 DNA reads TGTGCCAGCTCACCGACGGTCGAGGGCGAGCAGTACGTC. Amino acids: CASSPTVEGEQYV.